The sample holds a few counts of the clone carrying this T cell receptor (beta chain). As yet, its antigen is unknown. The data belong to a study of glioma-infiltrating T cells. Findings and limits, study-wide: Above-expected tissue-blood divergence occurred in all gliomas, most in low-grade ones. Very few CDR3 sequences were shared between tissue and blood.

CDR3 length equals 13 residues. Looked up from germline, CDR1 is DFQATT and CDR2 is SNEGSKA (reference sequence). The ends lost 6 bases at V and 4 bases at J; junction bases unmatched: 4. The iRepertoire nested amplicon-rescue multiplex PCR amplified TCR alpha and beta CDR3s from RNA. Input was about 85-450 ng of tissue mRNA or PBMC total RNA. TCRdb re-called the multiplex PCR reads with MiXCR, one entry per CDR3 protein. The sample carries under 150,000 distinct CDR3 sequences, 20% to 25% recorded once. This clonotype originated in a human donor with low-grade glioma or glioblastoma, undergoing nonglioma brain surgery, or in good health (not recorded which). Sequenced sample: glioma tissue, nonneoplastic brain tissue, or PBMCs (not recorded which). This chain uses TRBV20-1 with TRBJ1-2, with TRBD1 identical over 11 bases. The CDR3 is CSAAGTGGYGYTF. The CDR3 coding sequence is TGCAGTGCGGCCGGGACAGGGGGCTATGGCTACACCTTC.